This T cell receptor (beta chain) was retrieved from a study of T cell responses to AZD1222 COVID-19 vaccine. The method was immunoSEQ multiplex PCR; TCRdb's version includes in-frame clones alone and lacks a portion of them. Among 150,000 or so clones, roughly nine tenths were seen once, and the ten largest hold approximately 5.1%. Overall study findings and caveats: Nearly half of unique spike-specific TCRs reportedly avoided B.1.351 and B.1.1.7 mutated regions.

A note on this clone: Its antigen is as yet unknown.

The CDR3 totals 15 residues. V lost 2 bases to trimming and J lost 7 bases, with 17 bases between them. Germline V gene sequence: CDR1 SGHTA, CDR2 FQGNSA. J is TRBJ1-2 and V is TRBV7-2, with TRBD1 as a possible D gene (6 bases). This receptor was obtained from an adult in good health. The starting material was peripheral blood, obtained on day 0 of AZD1222 vaccination. The CDR3 reads CASSLNAWGGPGYTF. DNA for the CDR3: TGTGCCAGCAGCTTAAACGCTTGGGGGGGGCCTGGCTACACCTTC.